Presented here are 31 T cell receptor beta chains from one specimen sequenced in a study of pediatric ulcerative colitis. The rectum was sampled with one to two pinch biopsies at colonoscopy. Data came from immunoSEQ multiplex PCR; TCRdb stores just in-frame clones and leaves some out. The data show about 25,000 clones, with approximately 71% seen just once and roughly 7.6% held by the top ten. The sample comprised gut tissue. The receptors stem from a boy aged 5-17 years with severe ulcerative colitis.

This sequence joins TRBV7-3 and TRBJ2-2; no clear D. Germline CDR1 is SGHTA and CDR2 is FQGTGA. V dropped 4 bases and J dropped 4 bases, with 4 bases sitting between them. The CDR3 consists of 12 residues. The CDR3 region is CASSSVTGELFF. CDR3 DNA: TGTGCCAGCAGCTCCGTCACCGGGGAGCTGTTTTTT.

In its sample, this clone was seen a few times. The rearrangement joins TRBV25-1 to TRBJ2-7, with 7 bases fitting TRBD1. With V trimmed by 7 bases and J by 5 bases, 17 bases remained unmatched. CDR1 MGHDK and CDR2 SYGVNS come from the germline V gene. CDR3 size: 16 residues. CDR3 residues: CASTPVDRVSSHEQYF. The CDR3 DNA follows: TGTGCCAGCACCCCCGTTGACAGGGTGTCATCCCACGAGCAGTACTTC.

The chain recombines TRBV18 with TRBJ2-6; D unclear. V was trimmed by 3 bases and J by 0 bases, leaving 3 bases between them. The CDR3 sequence is 14 residues long. Germline CDR1 and CDR2: KGHSH and LQKENI. The chain's CDR3 is CASSPYSGANVLTF. The CDR3 coding sequence is TGTGCCAGCTCACCCTACTCTGGGGCCAACGTCCTGACTTTC.

A single count supports this clone. This chain joins TRBV5-1 and TRBJ2-3; TRBD2 matches 7 bases. CDR1 SGHRS and CDR2 YFSETQ come from the germline V gene. CDR3 length: 14 residues. The V segment lost 4 bases and the J segment 3 bases; nucleotides outside the gene matches: 5. CDR3 nucleotide sequence: TGCGCCAGCAGCCCGGGGGGTGGAACAGATACGCAGTATTTT. Translation gives CASSPGGGTDTQYF.

The rearrangement links TRBV7-9 to TRBJ2-5; maybe TRBD1 (6 bases). Per germline, CDR1 SEHNR and CDR2 FQNEAQ (reference sequence). Trimming took 5 bases from V and 1 from J, leaving 14 bases between them. CDR3 length: 15 amino acids. This CDR3 reads CASSPSRGFQETQYF. CDR3 in DNA: TGTGCCAGCAGCCCCTCCAGGGGTTTCCAAGAGACCCAGTACTTC.

The chain combines TRBV7-8 with TRBJ2-7, with TRBD2 matching 7 bases. The junction had 6 bases not matched to a gene; V was cut back by 5 bases and J by 2 bases. CDR3 length equals 14 residues. Germline assignment: CDR1 SGHVS and CDR2 FQNEAQ. This chain's CDR3 is CASSPRGGTYEQYF. The CDR3 coding sequence is TGTGCCAGCAGCCCAAGGGGAGGGACCTACGAGCAGTACTTC.

V is TRBV10-2 and J is TRBJ2-3; no reliable D call. Trimming took 2 bases from V and 5 from J, leaving 2 bases between them. The germline V gene has CDR1 WSHSY and CDR2 SAAADI. The CDR3 loop spans 11 amino acids. In DNA form, the CDR3 reads TGCGCCAGCAGTGAGGTAGATACGCAGTATTTT. It is translated as CASSEVDTQYF.

This clone was counted between two and nine times. The rearrangement joins TRBV7-8 to TRBJ1-1; D remains ambiguous. This CDR3 is built from 12 residues. V lost 3 bases, J lost 0 bases, and 2 bases lay in between. The germline CDR1 and CDR2 sequences are SGHVS and FQNEAQ. As DNA, the CDR3 is TGTGCCAGCAGCTTCGTGAACACTGAAGCTTTCTTT. Translation: CASSFVNTEAFF.

The chain employs TRBV2 and TRBJ1-1, with TRBD1 as a possible D gene (5 bases). Germline loops: CDR1 SNHLY, CDR2 FYNNEI. CDR3 length equals 15 residues. Trimming stripped 3 bases from V and 1 base from J, with 12 bases between. CDR3 sequence reads: CASSERGLTNTEAFF. CDR3 sequence (DNA): TGTGCCAGCAGTGAGAGGGGACTCACGAACACTGAAGCTTTCTTT.

The chain employs TRBV20-1 and TRBJ2-4; D not certain. Trimming removed 0 bases from V and 12 bases from J, with 6 bases in between. Germline CDR1 and CDR2: DFQATT and SNEGSKA (reference sequence). The CDR3 is 10 amino acids. CDR3 nucleotide sequence: TGCAGTGCTAGAGATGGATATCAGTACTTC. As protein: CSARDGYQYF.

The rearrangement links TRBV7-9 to TRBJ1-4, with a possible D match to TRBD1 (5 bases). Germline V gene sequence: CDR1 SEHNR, CDR2 FQNEAQ (reference sequence). Trimming pared 2 bases from V and 1 base from J, leaving 11 bases between. The CDR3 runs 16 residues. The CDR3 reads CASSLSRDLTNEKLFF. For the CDR3, the DNA is TGTGCCAGCAGCTTATCCAGGGACTTAACTAATGAAAAACTGTTTTTT.

The chain recombines TRBV29-1 with TRBJ2-7, with 8 bases matching TRBD2. Germline assignment: CDR1 SQVTM and CDR2 ANQGSEA. Losses at the gene ends were 1 base for V and 2 bases for J; bases not matched to a gene: 10. There are 16 residues in the CDR3. CDR3 amino acids: CSVEGTIAGGAYEQYF. CDR3 DNA sequence: TGCAGCGTTGAAGGGACCATTGCGGGAGGCGCCTACGAGCAGTACTTC.

This clone was seen once. V gene TRBV6-1 combines with J gene TRBJ2-7, with 10 bases aligning to TRBD1. This CDR3 is built from 14 residues. The V gene's germline CDR1 is MNHNS and CDR2 SASEGT. V dropped 7 bases and J dropped 3; count of bases not matched to a gene: 6. In nucleotides, the CDR3 is TGTGCCAGCACGGCCGGGACAGGGGTCTACGAGCAGTACTTC. It translates to CASTAGTGVYEQYF.

V is TRBV18 and J is TRBJ2-7, with D uncertain. The V gene's germline CDR1 is KGHSH and CDR2 LQKENI. The V gene lost 6 bases and the J gene lost 7 bases, with 22 bases spanning the gap. CDR3 length: 15 amino acids. Here the CDR3 DNA reads TGTGCCAGCTCGCCTCGGAACACAGATTCTAAGGAGCAGTACTTC. This encodes CASSPRNTDSKEQYF.

This chain links TRBV4-1 with TRBJ1-5; 9 nucleotides line up with TRBD1. Looked up from germline, CDR1 is MGHRA and CDR2 is YSYEKL. The CDR3 has 18 residues. J gave up 0 bases and V 1 base, and 7 bases lay outside the gene matches. The CDR3 loop reads CASSQARQGVDSNQPQHF. For the CDR3, the DNA is TGCGCCAGCAGCCAAGCGCGACAGGGGGTAGATAGCAATCAGCCCCAGCATTTT.

V usage is TRBV6-5 and J usage is TRBJ1-4, with TRBD1 matching over 9 bases. CDR3 length: 14 residues. Trimming took 5 bases from V and 10 from J; bases not matched to a gene: 8. Germline loops: CDR1 MNHEY, CDR2 SVGAGI. Here the CDR3 reads CASSMGPTGGKLFF. The CDR3 DNA is TGTGCCAGCAGTATGGGCCCGACAGGGGGAAAACTGTTTTTT.

The chain carries TRBV20-1 and TRBJ2-7; D remains ambiguous. The CDR3 covers 11 residues. The V end lost 4 bases, the J end lost 4 bases, and 8 bases lay between the germline ends. Per the germline V gene, CDR1 is DFQATT and CDR2 is SNEGSKA (reference sequence). Here the CDR3 reads CSATEEYEQYF. The CDR3 coding sequence is TGCAGTGCTACCGAGGAGTACGAGCAGTACTTC.

V usage is TRBV7-9 and J usage is TRBJ1-2; D gene ambiguous. This CDR3 has 13 amino acids. Germline values: CDR1 SEHNR, CDR2 FQNEAQ (reference sequence). V was shortened by 1 base and J by 7 bases, with 10 bases between the two germline ends. CDR3 DNA: TGTGCCAGCAGCTTAGATTCCCTGGGTGGCTACACCTTC. Its translation: CASSLDSLGGYTF. Full variable domain (remainder filled in from reference TRBV7-9 and TRBJ1-2): DTGVSQNPRHKITKRGQNVTFRCDPISEHNRLYWYRQTLGQGPEFLTYFQNEAQLEKSRLLSDRFSAERPKGSFSTLEIQRTEQGDSAMYLCASSLDSLGGYTFGSGTRLTVV.

This clone occurred a few times. This rearrangement joins TRBV4-3 to TRBJ2-5; D is perhaps TRBD2 (7 bases). In germline, CDR1 is LGHNA, CDR2 YSLEER. The CDR3 runs to 16 residues. Trimming cost V 0 bases and J 5 bases, with 16 bases left between them. This CDR3 is CASSQDPPRGGETQYF. As DNA, the CDR3 is TGCGCCAGCAGCCAAGACCCGCCTAGGGGGGGGGAGACCCAGTACTTC.

The rearrangement uses TRBV5-5 and TRBJ1-2; TRBD1 might be the D (5 bases). Deletions cut 0 bases from V and 2 bases from J, with 11 bases between. In germline, CDR1 is SGHKS, CDR2 YYEKEE (reference sequence). This CDR3 contains 15 residues. In DNA form, the CDR3 reads TGTGCCAGCAGCTTGGCCGGGACCGCCAACTATGGCTACACCTTC. Encoded protein: CASSLAGTANYGYTF.

V is TRBV7-2 and J is TRBJ2-1, with 8 bases matching TRBD1. With V trimmed by 4 bases and J by 4 bases, 15 bases remained unmatched. The CDR3 totals 18 residues. Per germline, CDR1 SGHTA and CDR2 FQGNSA. The CDR3 loop reads CASSSTGQARPEYNEQFF. As DNA, the CDR3 is TGTGCCAGCAGCTCTACGGGACAGGCCCGCCCTGAATACAATGAGCAGTTCTTC.

The V gene is TRBV6-7, the J gene TRBJ1-1; D is ambiguous. TRBV6-7 is designated an ORF whose function remains uncertain. The germline V and J ends were trimmed by 6 bases and 1 base, with 12 bases remaining between them. This CDR3 spans 14 amino acids. This CDR3 reads CASSSREGNTEAFF. The CDR3 nucleotides read TGTGCCAGCAGCTCTCGCGAGGGGAACACTGAAGCTTTCTTT.

The rearrangement uses TRBV18 and TRBJ1-2; D remains ambiguous. The CDR3 has 13 amino acids. Trimming removed 3 bases at V and 3 bases at J, with 8 bases between. Germline-derived CDR1 and CDR2 are KGHSH and LQKENI. The CDR3: CASSPSQDYGYTF. The CDR3 DNA reads as TGTGCCAGCTCACCCTCACAAGACTATGGCTACACCTTC. The full variable domain, rest sourced from reference TRBV18 and TRBJ1-2, is NAGVMQNPRHLVRRRGQEARLRCSPMKGHSHVYWYRQLPEEGLKFMVYLQKENIIDESGMPKERFSAEFPKEGPSILRIQQVVRGDSAAYFCASSPSQDYGYTFGSGTRLTVV.

This clone has just a few counts. A read error may produce the germline difference seen at one junction end. The V gene is TRBV7-7, the J gene TRBJ2-5, with 9 bases lining up with TRBD2. There are 16 residues in the CDR3. Germline V CDR1 and CDR2: SSHAT, FNYEAQ (reference sequence). For the CDR3, the DNA is TGTGCTAGCAGCTTGACCGGGACTAGCATGACGGAGACCCAGTACTTC. It specifies CASSLTGTSMTETQYF.

CDR3 nucleotides: TGCAGCGTACGACTAGCGGGAGGGATCAATGAGCAGTTCTTC. This sequence encodes CSVRLAGGINEQFF. The V and J genes are TRBV29-1 and TRBJ2-1; TRBD2 agrees at 14 bases. The V and J ends lost 6 bases and 6 bases, in that order; junction bases with no gene match: 4. Germline CDR1 and CDR2: SQVTM and ANQGSEA. The CDR3 spans 14 residues.

The rearrangement uses TRBV5-8 and TRBJ2-7; a weak D match, TRBD1 (5 bases). Germline V gene data show CDR1 as SGHTS and CDR2 as YDEGEE. V was trimmed by 3 bases and J by 6 bases, leaving 16 bases between them. The CDR3 is 14 amino acids. The CDR3 sequence: CASSSQDTIVEQYF. CDR3 DNA: TGTGCCAGCAGCTCCCAGGACACGATTGTCGAGCAGTACTTC.

In its sample, this clone was seen a few times. This rearrangement joins TRBV19 to TRBJ1-5, with D maybe TRBD1 (5 bases). The CDR3 covers 12 residues. Germline CDR1 and CDR2: LNHDA and SQIVND (reference sequence). Trimming removed 10 bases from V and 1 base from J, with 8 bases in between. The CDR3 DNA follows: TGTGCCACCAGGGAAAGCAATCAGCCCCAGCATTTT. It translates to CATRESNQPQHF. Filled out from reference TRBV19 and TRBJ1-5, the complete variable domain reads DGGITQSPKYLFRKEGQNVTLSCEQNLNHDAMYWYRQDPGQGLRLIYYSQIVNDFQKGDIAEGYSVSREKKESFPLTVTSAQKNPTAFYLCATRESNQPQHFGDGTRLSIL.

J is TRBJ2-1 and V is TRBV27; 12 nucleotides line up with TRBD2. With 2 bases clipped from V and 6 bases from J, the junction kept 8 bases outside the gene matches. Germline lookup yields CDR1 MNHEY and CDR2 SMNVEV (reference sequence). CDR3 length: 17 residues. The chain's CDR3 is CASSLGLAGGSLNEQFF. As DNA, the CDR3 is TGTGCCAGCAGTTTAGGCCTAGCGGGAGGGTCCCTCAATGAGCAGTTCTTC.

The gene calls are TRBV11-2 and TRBJ2-1, with D perhaps matching TRBD2 (6 bases). The V gene's germline CDR1 is SGHAT and CDR2 FQNNGV. The length of the CDR3 is 17 residues. V lost 2 bases and J 6 bases, leaving 20 bases between the germline ends. CDR3 loop: CASSLKYGSSIVNEQFF. CDR3 in DNA: TGTGCCAGCAGCTTAAAGTACGGGAGTAGCATCGTCAATGAGCAGTTCTTC.

DNA of the CDR3: TGTGCCATCAGGGTAGCGGGGGATACGCAGTATTTT. As protein: CAIRVAGDTQYF. The chain links TRBV10-3 to TRBJ2-3, with TRBD2 identical over 8 bases. CDR1 is ENHRY, CDR2 SYGVKD, per germline. Losses at the gene ends were 6 bases for V and 6 bases for J; bases not matched to a gene: 2. The CDR3 length is 12 residues.

The V call is TRBV11-3, the J call TRBJ1-1; no definite D call. The CDR3 consists of 14 residues. Per the germline V gene, CDR1 is SGHNT and CDR2 is YENEEA. Trimming removed 0 bases at V and 1 base at J, with 6 bases between. The CDR3 DNA reads TGTGCCAGCAGCTTAGACCACACGAACACTGAAGCTTTCTTT. Amino acid sequence: CASSLDHTNTEAFF. Variable domain in full (rest from reference TRBV11-3 and TRBJ1-1): EAGVVQSPRYKIIEKKQPVAFWCNPISGHNTLYWYLQNLGQGPELLIRYENEEAVDDSQLPKDRFSAERLKGVDSTLKIQPAELGDSAVYLCASSLDHTNTEAFFGQGTRLTVV.